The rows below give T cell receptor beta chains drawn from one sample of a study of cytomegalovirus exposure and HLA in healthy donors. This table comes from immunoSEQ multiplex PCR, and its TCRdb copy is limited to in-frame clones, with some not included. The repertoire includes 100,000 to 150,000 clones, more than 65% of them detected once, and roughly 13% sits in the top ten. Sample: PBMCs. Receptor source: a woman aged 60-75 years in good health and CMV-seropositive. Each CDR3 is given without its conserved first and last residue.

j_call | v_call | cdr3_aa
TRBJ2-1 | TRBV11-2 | ASSPDPGTSGGWNEQF
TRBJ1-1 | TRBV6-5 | ASSWTGTVNTEAF
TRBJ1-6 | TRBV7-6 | ASSSRLDSPLH
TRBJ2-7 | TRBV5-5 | ASSSSPDSSYEQY
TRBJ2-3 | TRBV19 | ASSIDSGGSTDTQY
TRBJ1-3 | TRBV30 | AWSARGSSSSGNTIY
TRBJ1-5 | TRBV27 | ASSFGGPNQPQH
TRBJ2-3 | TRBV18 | ASSPVQQDITDTQY
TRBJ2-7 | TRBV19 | ASSIVGQGVYEQY
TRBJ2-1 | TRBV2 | ASRETSGPYNEQF
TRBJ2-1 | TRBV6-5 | ASSYSASGGAIPF
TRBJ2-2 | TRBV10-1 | ASSESPSGRSNTGELF
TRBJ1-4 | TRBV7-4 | ASSFPVPRSDNEKLF
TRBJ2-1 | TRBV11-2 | ASSFTGLVDPYNEQF
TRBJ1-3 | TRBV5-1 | ASSYGTGRISGNAIY